This T cell receptor (beta chain) was recovered during a study of T cells in Graves' hyperthyroidism and ophthalmopathy. RNA transcripts were the template for amplifying TCR beta CDR3 regions. First-round RT-PCR with HTBI primers amplified the TCR CDR3 region. TCRdb processed the multiplex PCR reads anew with MiXCR; each CDR3 protein has one entry. The sample includes 550,000 to 850,000 distinct CDR3 sequences, under 20% seen only once; the top ten take over 15%. This clonotype has at least ten counts. In patients aged 18 to 65, hyperthyroidism was newly diagnosed, with duration under 2 months. Uncontrolled infection, other autoimmune disease, pregnancy or lactation barred patients from enrollment. Isolation of PBMCs was performed on about 10 ml fresh peripheral blood. V was trimmed by 7 bases and J by 0 bases, leaving 13 bases between them. The germline V gene has CDR1 ENHRY and CDR2 SYGVKD. The CDR3 is made up of 14 amino acids.

The receptor comes from a woman aged 45-65 years with Graves' hyperthyroidism that later progressed to Graves' ophthalmopathy. The chain combines TRBV10-3 with TRBJ2-7; D is perhaps TRBD1 (6 bases). Sequencing was done on a sample of blood. CDR3 sequence: CAINWTDFSYEQYF. In DNA, the CDR3 is TGTGCCATCAATTGGACAGACTTCTCCTACGAGCAGTACTTC.